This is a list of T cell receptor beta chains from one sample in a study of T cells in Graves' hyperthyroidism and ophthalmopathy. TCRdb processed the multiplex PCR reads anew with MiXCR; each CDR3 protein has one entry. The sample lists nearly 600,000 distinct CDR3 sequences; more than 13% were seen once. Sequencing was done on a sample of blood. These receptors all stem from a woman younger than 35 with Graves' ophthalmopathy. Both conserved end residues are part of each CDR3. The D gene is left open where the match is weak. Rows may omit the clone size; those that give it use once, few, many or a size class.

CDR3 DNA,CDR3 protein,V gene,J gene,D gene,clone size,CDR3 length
TGTGCCAGCAGTCCCACTGGACAGGGCGACATTCAGTACTTC,CASSPTGQGDIQYF,TRBV27,TRBJ2-4,TRBD1,many,14
TGCAGTGCTACCGGCTCCACCGGGACTAGCATCGAGCAGTACTTC,CSATGSTGTSIEQYF,TRBV20-1,TRBJ2-7,TRBD2,-,15
TGCAGTGCTTCGACCTACAGTGCCTTGAACACTGAAGCTTTCTTT,CSASTYSALNTEAFF,TRBV20-1,TRBJ1-1,-,many,15
TGTGCCTGGGCGACTACTACGCAGTATTTT,CAWATTTQYF,TRBV30,TRBJ2-3,-,many,10
TGTGCCACCAGTGATTTAAGGACAGGGAAAGGGCAGTACTTC,CATSDLRTGKGQYF,TRBV24-1,TRBJ2-7,TRBD1,many,14
TGTGCCAGCAGTGGCCTAGCGGGAGGGTCTAATGAGCAGTTCTTC,CASSGLAGGSNEQFF,TRBV2,TRBJ2-1,TRBD2,-,15
TGTGCCAGCTCACCTTCGTGGGACAGGGTGGACACTGAAGCTTTCTTT,CASSPSWDRVDTEAFF,TRBV18,TRBJ1-1,TRBD1,-,16
TGTGCCAGTAGTAGGACAGGGGACGGCAATGAGCAGTTCTTC,CASSRTGDGNEQFF,TRBV19,TRBJ2-1,TRBD1,many,14
TGTGCCAGCAGCCTAACTAACCCGAGGTCAACCCAGTACTTC,CASSLTNPRSTQYF,TRBV3-1,TRBJ2-5,-,many,14
TGTGCCAGCAGCTTAGAGGGGATCGAAAACATTCAGTACTTC,CASSLEGIENIQYF,TRBV7-9,TRBJ2-4,-,-,14
TGCGCCAGCAGCCAAGATCAGCAGGGGTCTACCTACGAGCAGTACTTC,CASSQDQQGSTYEQYF,TRBV4-1,TRBJ2-7,-,few,16
TGCAGCGTTGAGTGGGACAGGGCAGGGGAGCAGTACTTC,CSVEWDRAGEQYF,TRBV29-1,TRBJ2-7,TRBD1,-,13
TGTGCCAGCAGCCAAGTCGGCGAGCAGTTCTTC,CASSQVGEQFF,TRBV4-2,TRBJ2-1,-,many,11
TGTGCCAGCAGCTTAATGGGACTAGCGGGCCAGGGTGAGCAGTTCTTC,CASSLMGLAGQGEQFF,TRBV7-3,TRBJ2-1,TRBD2,-,16
TGCAGTGCTAGAGATGGGGGCCAAGAGACCCAGTACTTC,CSARDGGQETQYF,TRBV20-1,TRBJ2-5,-,many,13
TGTGCCAGCACCGAAAGACGGGGCTCCCCTAATGAAAAACTGTTTTTT,CASTERRGSPNEKLFF,TRBV6-1,TRBJ1-4,-,-,16
TGTGCCAGCAGTTACTCTTCGACAGACGAGACCCTAGTAGCCAAAAACATTCAGTACTTC,CASSYSSTDETLVAKNIQYF,TRBV6-2/TRBV6-3,TRBJ2-4,-,-,20
TGTGCCAGCAGTTTATACACGGGGGGGGGGCAAGAGACCCAGTACTTC,CASSLYTGGGQETQYF,TRBV12-3/TRBV12-4,TRBJ2-5,TRBD2,many,16
TGTGCCAGCAGCCCTACCAAGCTTAGCGGGACGTACAATGAGCAGTTCTTC,CASSPTKLSGTYNEQFF,TRBV14,TRBJ2-1,TRBD2,-,17
TGTGCCACCAGCAGAGATCGAGCAGGTTCTATGAGAATGAACACTGAAGCTTTCTTT,CATSRDRAGSMRMNTEAFF,TRBV15,TRBJ1-1,-,many,19
TGTGCCAGCACCCCGGGGTCATACAGCTATGGCTACACCTTC,CASTPGSYSYGYTF,TRBV6-2/TRBV6-3,TRBJ1-2,-,-,14
TGTGCCAGCAGTGGACTAGCGGGCAACTACAATGAGCAGTTCTTC,CASSGLAGNYNEQFF,TRBV2,TRBJ2-1,TRBD2,many,15
TGTGCCAACCAGCGGGAGGGGAACAATGAGCAGTTCTTC,CANQREGNNEQFF,TRBV11-3,TRBJ2-1,TRBD2,many,13
TGTGCCAGCAGTTTGACGTTCCAAGAGACCCAGTACTTC,CASSLTFQETQYF,TRBV6-1,TRBJ2-5,-,-,13
TGTGCCTGGAGAGCAGGCTCCCTAGCGGTTAACAATGAGCAGTTCTTC,CAWRAGSLAVNNEQFF,TRBV30,TRBJ2-1,TRBD2,many,16
TGCAGCGCAAGGGGCGGATTTGAAGCTTTCTTT,CSARGGFEAFF,TRBV20-1,TRBJ1-1,-,many,11
TGTGCCAGCAGTGCCCGGGACAGGGGGTCCCACGAGCAGTACTTC,CASSARDRGSHEQYF,TRBV12-3/TRBV12-4,TRBJ2-7,TRBD1,-,15
TGTGCCAGTAGTATAGGGGGAGGGGACTATTCCTACAATGAGCAGTTCTTC,CASSIGGGDYSYNEQFF,TRBV19,TRBJ2-1,TRBD2,few,17
TGTGCCAGCAGTTTTGTCGGGACTCAGCAGTTCTTC,CASSFVGTQQFF,TRBV12-3/TRBV12-4,TRBJ2-1,-,many,12
TGCAGTACCCAAAACGGACAGGAAAGCTCCTATAATTCACCCCTCCACTTT,CSTQNGQESSYNSPLHF,TRBV20-1,TRBJ1-6,TRBD1,many,17
TGTGCCAGCAGCCCCGGTTATGGGGACGCCGAGCAGTACTTC,CASSPGYGDAEQYF,TRBV7-2,TRBJ2-7,-,many,14
TGTGCCAGCAGTTTAGCGATCTACGAGCAGTACTTC,CASSLAIYEQYF,TRBV12-3/TRBV12-4,TRBJ2-7,-,many,12
TGTGCCTGGTCCTCATTACTTCCTGGAGGGAGGTATGGCTACACCTTC,CAWSSLLPGGRYGYTF,TRBV30,TRBJ1-2,-,many,16
TGTGCCAGCTCACCAACCGATAGCAATCAGCCCCAGCATTTT,CASSPTDSNQPQHF,TRBV18,TRBJ1-5,-,many,14
TGTGCCAGTAGACGACGGACTAGCGGGGCGACCTACAATGAGCAGTTCTTC,CASRRRTSGATYNEQFF,TRBV19,TRBJ2-1,TRBD2,-,17
TGTGCCAGCTCATCATCCGGGACAGGGGGAAGTGGCTACACCTTC,CASSSSGTGGSGYTF,TRBV18,TRBJ1-2,TRBD1,many,15
TGCGCCAGCAGCTTACAGGGAGATGGCTACACCTTC,CASSLQGDGYTF,TRBV5-1,TRBJ1-2,-,many,12
TGTGCCTGGACCCAGTCAGGGGCGGTTTCCCAGTACTTC,CAWTQSGAVSQYF,TRBV30,TRBJ2-5,-,many,13
TGTGCCAGCAGCCAGGGGGCGAGCAATCAGCCCCAGCATTTT,CASSQGASNQPQHF,TRBV3-1,TRBJ1-5,-,-,14
TGCAGCTCGAAAGGGGCAGGGGCCTACGAGCAGTACTTC,CSSKGAGAYEQYF,TRBV29-1,TRBJ2-7,-,many,13
TGTGCCAGCGATAAGGGAGGGGGCGGATTCACCGGGGAGCTGTTTTTT,CASDKGGGGFTGELFF,TRBV2,TRBJ2-2,-,many,16
TGTGCCAGCAGCCAAGGACACAACAGGGGCTCCTATAATTCACCCCTCCACTTT,CASSQGHNRGSYNSPLHF,TRBV3-1,TRBJ1-6,TRBD1,many,18
TGCGCCAGCACCCAAGCGAGACTCACCGGGGAGCTGTTTTTT,CASTQARLTGELFF,TRBV10-2,TRBJ2-2,-,-,14
TGCAGTGCTCGATCAGGTGCTAGCGGACACTACGAGCAGTACTTC,CSARSGASGHYEQYF,TRBV20-1,TRBJ2-7,TRBD2,few,15
TGTGCCAGCAGGCAGGGGGACCCGGGCTACTATGGCTACACCTTC,CASRQGDPGYYGYTF,TRBV12-3/TRBV12-4,TRBJ1-2,TRBD1,many,15
TGTGCCAGCTCTCGCAAACGGGTCTCTATGAACACTGAAGCTTTCTTT,CASSRKRVSMNTEAFF,TRBV18,TRBJ1-1,-,few,16
TGCAGTGCCAAGACTAGCGGGAGGGCTTACAATGAGCAGTTCTTC,CSAKTSGRAYNEQFF,TRBV20-1,TRBJ2-1,TRBD2,few,15
TGTGCCAGCAGTCCGGGACAGGGGGATCAGCCCCAGCATTTT,CASSPGQGDQPQHF,TRBV28,TRBJ1-5,TRBD1,many,14
TGTGCCAGCCTCGAGGGGCCCTATAGCAATCAGCCCCAGCATTTT,CASLEGPYSNQPQHF,TRBV6-1,TRBJ1-5,-,-,15
TGTGCCAGCAGTAGAAACATAGCGGGAGACTACAATGAGCAGTTCTTC,CASSRNIAGDYNEQFF,TRBV25-1,TRBJ2-1,TRBD2,many,16
TGCGCCAGCAGCTGGAGGGGTCACCCCCTCACAGATACGCAGTATTTT,CASSWRGHPLTDTQYF,TRBV5-1,TRBJ2-3,-,many,16
TGTGCTAGCAGCTCACCCAGACTACAAGAGACCCAGTACTTC,CASSSPRLQETQYF,TRBV7-7,TRBJ2-5,-,-,14
TGTGCCAGCAGCTTTGTAGCAGATACGCAGTATTTT,CASSFVADTQYF,TRBV11-2,TRBJ2-3,-,many,12
TGTGCCAGCAGCTTAGGAGCGGGAGTGAAGTACGAGCAGTACTTC,CASSLGAGVKYEQYF,TRBV13,TRBJ2-7,TRBD2,many,15
TGTGCCAGCAGCCAAGATACAGTGCCCAACTCACCCCTCCACTTT,CASSQDTVPNSPLHF,TRBV4-2,TRBJ1-6,-,-,15
TGTGCCAGCAGTTCTTTACAAGATGGCTACGAGCAGTACTTC,CASSSLQDGYEQYF,TRBV6-2/TRBV6-3,TRBJ2-7,-,many,14
TGTGCCAGTAGTATTATTGGCGCTTTACAAGAGACCCAGTACTTC,CASSIIGALQETQYF,TRBV19,TRBJ2-5,-,few,15